Each of the 19 T cell receptor beta chains below was sequenced from the same sample in a study of PD-1 blockade in mismatch repair-deficient tumors. The method was immunoSEQ multiplex PCR; TCRdb's version includes in-frame clones alone and lacks a portion of them. The sample lists some 130,000 clones; around nine tenths were seen once. The source was peripheral blood, collected just over 70 weeks after starting pembrolizumab. The receptors derive from an adult with mismatch repair-deficient cancer.

This clone has a handful of counts. V gene TRBV12-5 combines with J gene TRBJ1-1; D not resolved. Germline CDR1 and CDR2: LGHNT and FRNRAP. The CDR3 runs to 13 residues. The V end was cut by 6 bases, the J end by 3 bases, with 11 bases between. CDR3 nucleotide sequence: TGTGCTAGTGGCCTCGAAAGGGACACTGAAGCTTTCTTT. Translation: CASGLERDTEAFF.

On this clone itself: Being one base from a much bigger clone, this may be a read error. Different DNA sequences within this sample yield the same CDR3. The gene calls are TRBV4-3 and TRBJ1-2, with D maybe TRBD1 (5 bases). The V and J ends lost 0 bases and 4 bases respectively, with 9 bases between them. Per the germline V gene, CDR1 is LGHNA and CDR2 is YSLEER. CDR3 size: 14 residues. The DNA of the CDR3 is TGCGCCAGCAGCCAAGATCGCGGGGGCTATGGCTACACCTTC. As protein: CASSQDRGGYGYTF.

The genes are TRBV19 and TRBJ2-7; the match to TRBD1 covers 10 bases. Germline V lookup: CDR1 LNHDA, CDR2 SQIVND (reference sequence). The CDR3 totals 15 residues. Trimming cost V 4 bases and J 6 bases; bases outside gene matches: 9. The CDR3 region is CASSNRQGAFSEQYF. As DNA, the CDR3 is TGTGCCAGTAGTAACCGACAGGGGGCCTTCTCCGAGCAGTACTTC.

The genes are TRBV5-4 and TRBJ1-1, with D unclear. Deletions cut 3 bases from V and 1 base from J, with 16 bases between. CDR3 size: 16 residues. Germline V gene data show CDR1 as SGHNT and CDR2 as YYREEE (reference sequence). The CDR3 nucleotides read TGTGCCAGCAGCTCCCCCCCCGGACGGGGGAACACTGAAGCTTTCTTT. Protein product: CASSSPPGRGNTEAFF.

The chain combines TRBV4-1 with TRBJ2-7, with D possibly matching TRBD1 (6 bases). Germline values: CDR1 MGHRA, CDR2 YSYEKL. The CDR3 is made up of 15 amino acids. V lost 0 bases to trimming and J lost 3 bases, with 12 bases between them. The CDR3 here is CASSQDRGTLYEQYF. CDR3 nucleotide sequence: TGCGCCAGCAGCCAAGACAGGGGAACACTCTACGAGCAGTACTTC.

The gene calls are TRBV7-8 and TRBJ2-1; D may correspond to TRBD1 or TRBD2 (5 bases each). CDR3 length: 14 amino acids. Trimming removed 4 bases at V and 7 bases at J, with 14 bases between. CDR1 is SGHVS and CDR2 is FQNEAQ in the germline V gene. The CDR3 reads CASSSRDPSNEQFF. The DNA of the CDR3 is TGTGCCAGCAGCTCCCGGGACCCATCGAATGAGCAGTTCTTC.

The chain combines TRBV27 with TRBJ2-5; D not certain. The germline V gene has CDR1 MNHEY and CDR2 SMNVEV (reference sequence). Trimming removed 2 bases at V and 6 bases at J, with 10 bases between. The CDR3 length is 13 residues. CDR3 sequence: CASSLTAFQTQYF. CDR3 DNA sequence: TGTGCCAGCAGTTTAACGGCTTTTCAGACCCAGTACTTC.

This clone has just a few counts. V and J are TRBV2 and TRBJ2-5; perhaps TRBD1 as D (5 bases). The germline V gene encodes CDR1 SNHLY and CDR2 FYNNEI. V was shortened by 8 bases and J by 1 base, with 8 bases between the two germline ends. This CDR3 region has 12 residues. CDR3 in amino acids: CASGASQETQYF. The CDR3 DNA sequence: TGTGCCAGCGGGGCGTCCCAAGAGACCCAGTACTTC. Looking up the rest from reference TRBV2 and TRBJ2-5 gives the full variable domain: EPEVTQTPSHQVTQMGQEVILRCVPISNHLYFYWYRQILGQKVEFLVSFYNNEISEKSEIFDDQFSVERPDGSNFTLKIRSTKLEDSAMYFCASGASQETQYFGPGTRLLVL.

The rearrangement uses TRBV5-1 and TRBJ1-1; 8 positions match TRBD1. The CDR3 runs to 14 residues. Unmatched junction bases numbered 3, after V lost 0 bases and J lost 5 bases. CDR1 SGHRS and CDR2 YFSETQ come from the germline V gene. The CDR3 DNA reads TGCGCCAGCAGCTTGGCAGGGGGCCGTACTGAAGCTTTCTTT. Translating gives CASSLAGGRTEAFF.

This clone occurred once. The rearrangement joins TRBV5-5 to TRBJ2-1, with 8 bases lining up with TRBD2. V lost 0 bases to trimming and J lost 6 bases; unmatched junction nucleotides: 5. Germline CDR1 reads SGHKS; CDR2 reads YYEKEE (reference sequence). There are 15 residues in the CDR3. The CDR3 spells CASSLASGPFNEQFF. The DNA for the CDR3 is TGTGCCAGCAGCTTGGCTAGCGGGCCGTTCAATGAGCAGTTCTTC.

The chain has TRBV6-5 and TRBJ2-7, with TRBD2 as a possible D gene (5 bases). The V and J ends lost 2 bases and 3 bases respectively, with 17 bases between them. CDR1 is MNHEY and CDR2 is SVGAGI in the germline V gene. The CDR3 is 16 residues long. The CDR3 protein is CASSYGIGEPLYEQYF. The CDR3 DNA is TGTGCCAGCAGTTACGGGATCGGGGAACCCCTCTACGAGCAGTACTTC.

V gene TRBV6-6 combines with J gene TRBJ2-1; TRBD1 matches at 12 bases. Germline V CDR1 and CDR2: MNHNY, SVGAGI (reference sequence). The CDR3 has 15 residues. V dropped 7 bases and J dropped 7; count of bases not matched to a gene: 8. The CDR3 nucleotides read TGTGCCAGCACCCCGTGGGACAGGGGGCTTAATGAGCAGTTCTTC. Residues: CASTPWDRGLNEQFF.

The V and J genes are TRBV7-6 and TRBJ2-2; D not resolved. CDR3 length equals 11 residues. V shed 5 bases and J shed 6 bases, with 4 bases lying between them. The V gene's germline CDR1 is SGHVS and CDR2 FNYEAQ. The DNA of the CDR3 is TGTGCCAGCAGCCCCGCCGGGGAGCTGTTTTTT. Translating gives CASSPAGELFF.

The chain joins TRBV11-1 to TRBJ2-7; 9 bases line up with TRBD2. J lost 6 bases, V lost 3 bases, and 9 bases had no gene match. CDR1 and CDR2 from the germline V gene are SGHAT and FQDESV (reference sequence). The CDR3 spans 15 residues. As DNA, the CDR3 is TGTGCCAGCAGCTTGCTCGGCGGGAGGGCCGCCGAGCAGTACTTC. Translating it yields CASSLLGGRAAEQYF.

The rearrangement links TRBV27 to TRBJ2-7, with D uncertain. The CDR3 runs 14 residues. V was cut by 2 bases and J by 6 bases, with 14 bases left in between. Germline-derived CDR1 and CDR2 are MNHEY and SMNVEV (reference sequence). The CDR3 DNA sequence: TGTGCCAGCAGTTTAAGCCCCGTGGGGTCCGAGCAGTACTTC. Translated: CASSLSPVGSEQYF.

This chain links TRBV29-1 with TRBJ2-7; possible D gene TRBD2, 6 bases. This CDR3 has 14 residues. Deletions cut 8 bases from V and 3 bases from J, with 20 bases between. Looked up from germline, CDR1 is SQVTM and CDR2 is ANQGSEA. The chain's CDR3 is CSPTSGRPLYEQYF. In DNA form, the CDR3 reads TGCAGCCCGACAAGCGGGCGACCCCTCTACGAGCAGTACTTC.

V and J are TRBV5-1 and TRBJ2-7; D is uncertain. With 2 bases removed from V and 6 bases from J, the gap between germline ends came to 21 bases. This CDR3 region has 16 residues. Germline lookup yields CDR1 SGHRS and CDR2 YFSETQ. CDR3 region: CASSLTAFEVSSEQYF. CDR3 nucleotide sequence: TGCGCCAGCAGCTTAACAGCGTTCGAAGTGAGCAGCGAGCAGTACTTC. Looking up the rest from reference TRBV5-1 and TRBJ2-7 gives the full variable domain: KAGVTQTPRYLIKTRGQQVTLSCSPISGHRSVSWYQQTPGQGLQFLFEYFSETQRNKGNFPGRFSGRQFSNSRSEMNVSTLELGDSALYLCASSLTAFEVSSEQYFGPGTRLTVT.

This chain connects TRBV4-2 to TRBJ1-1; D possibly corresponds to TRBD1 (5 bases). Germline-derived CDR1 and CDR2 are LGHNA and YNFKEQ. V was trimmed by 2 bases and J by 0 bases, leaving 10 bases between them. The CDR3 length is 15 residues. The CDR3 is CASSQMGGMNTEAFF. The CDR3 nucleotides are TGTGCCAGCAGCCAAATGGGGGGGATGAACACTGAAGCTTTCTTT.

J is TRBJ2-2 and V is TRBV28; 10 bases are a match to TRBD1. With V trimmed by 2 bases and J by 0 bases, 15 bases remained unmatched. CDR3 length equals 21 residues. Germline CDR1 and CDR2: MDHEN and SYDVKM. CDR3 DNA sequence: TGTGCCAGCAGTTTAAGGACAGGGGGGCAATCGCGGGAGGCGAACACCGGGGAGCTGTTTTTT. It codes for CASSLRTGGQSREANTGELFF.